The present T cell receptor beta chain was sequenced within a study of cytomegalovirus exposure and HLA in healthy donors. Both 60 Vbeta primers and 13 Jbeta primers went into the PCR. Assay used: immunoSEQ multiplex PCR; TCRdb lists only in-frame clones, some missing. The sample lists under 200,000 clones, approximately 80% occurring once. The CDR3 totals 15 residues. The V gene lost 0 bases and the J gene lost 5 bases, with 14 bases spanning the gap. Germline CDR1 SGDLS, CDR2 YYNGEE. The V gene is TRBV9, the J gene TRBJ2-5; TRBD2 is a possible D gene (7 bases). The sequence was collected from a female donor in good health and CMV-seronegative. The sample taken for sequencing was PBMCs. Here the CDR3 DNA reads TGTGCCAGCAGCGTAGGGGGGGGCCAGACGGAGACCCAGTACTTC. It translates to CASSVGGGQTETQYF.